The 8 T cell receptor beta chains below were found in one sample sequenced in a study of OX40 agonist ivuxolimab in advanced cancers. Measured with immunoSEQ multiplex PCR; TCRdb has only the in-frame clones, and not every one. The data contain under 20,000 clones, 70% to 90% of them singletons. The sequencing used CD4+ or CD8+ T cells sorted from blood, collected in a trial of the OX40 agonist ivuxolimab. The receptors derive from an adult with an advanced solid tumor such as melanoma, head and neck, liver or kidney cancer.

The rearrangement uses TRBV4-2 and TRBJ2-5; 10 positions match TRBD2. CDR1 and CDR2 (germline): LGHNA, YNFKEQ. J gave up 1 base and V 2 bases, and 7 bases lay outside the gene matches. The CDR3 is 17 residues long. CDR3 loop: CASSQSGAGGLQETQYF. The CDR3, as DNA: TGTGCCAGCAGCCAATCCGGAGCGGGGGGGCTCCAAGAGACCCAGTACTTC.

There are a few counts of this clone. CDR3 in amino acids: CASTGGHFYEQYF. The CDR3, as DNA: TGCGCCAGCACAGGGGGCCATTTCTACGAGCAGTACTTC. This chain uses TRBV5-1 with TRBJ2-7, with 8 bases lining up with TRBD1. Unmatched junction bases numbered 5, after V lost 6 bases and J lost 3 bases. Germline lookup yields CDR1 SGHRS and CDR2 YFSETQ. The CDR3 covers 13 residues.

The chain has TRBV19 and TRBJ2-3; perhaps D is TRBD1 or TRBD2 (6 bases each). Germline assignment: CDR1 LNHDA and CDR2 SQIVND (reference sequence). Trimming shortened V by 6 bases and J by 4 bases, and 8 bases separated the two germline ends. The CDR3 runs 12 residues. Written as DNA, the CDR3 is TGTGCCAGTAGCCGGGGGCCAGATACGCAGTATTTT. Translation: CASSRGPDTQYF.

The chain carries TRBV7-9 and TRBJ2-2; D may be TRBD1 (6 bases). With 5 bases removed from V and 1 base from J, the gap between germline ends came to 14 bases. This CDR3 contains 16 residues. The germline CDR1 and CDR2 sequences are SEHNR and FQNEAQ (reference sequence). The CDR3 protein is CASSPRQEMNTGELFF. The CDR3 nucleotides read TGTGCCAGCAGCCCAAGACAGGAGATGAACACCGGGGAGCTGTTTTTT.

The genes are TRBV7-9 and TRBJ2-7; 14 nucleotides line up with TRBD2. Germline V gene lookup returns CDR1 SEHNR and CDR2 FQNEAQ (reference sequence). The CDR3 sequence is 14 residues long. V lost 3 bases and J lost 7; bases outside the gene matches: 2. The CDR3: CASSLGLAGEEQYF. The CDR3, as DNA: TGTGCCAGCAGCTTGGGACTAGCGGGAGAGGAGCAGTACTTC. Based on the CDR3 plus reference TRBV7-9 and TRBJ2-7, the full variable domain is DTGVSQNPRHKITKRGQNVTFRCDPISEHNRLYWYRQTLGQGPEFLTYFQNEAQLEKSRLLSDRFSAERPKGSFSTLEIQRTEQGDSAMYLCASSLGLAGEEQYFGPGTRLTVT.

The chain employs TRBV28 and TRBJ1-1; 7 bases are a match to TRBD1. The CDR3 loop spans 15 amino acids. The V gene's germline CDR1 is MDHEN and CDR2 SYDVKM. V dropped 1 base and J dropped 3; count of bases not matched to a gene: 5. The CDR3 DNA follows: TGTGCCAGCAGTTTATTACAGGGGATCGACACTGAAGCTTTCTTT. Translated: CASSLLQGIDTEAFF.

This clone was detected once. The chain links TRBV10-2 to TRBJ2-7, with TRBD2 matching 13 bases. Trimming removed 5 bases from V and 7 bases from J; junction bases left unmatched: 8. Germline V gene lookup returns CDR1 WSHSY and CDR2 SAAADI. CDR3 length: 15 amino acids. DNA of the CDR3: TGCGCCAGCAGTCCCGGACTAGCGGGAGATCAGGAGCAGTACTTC. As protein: CASSPGLAGDQEQYF.

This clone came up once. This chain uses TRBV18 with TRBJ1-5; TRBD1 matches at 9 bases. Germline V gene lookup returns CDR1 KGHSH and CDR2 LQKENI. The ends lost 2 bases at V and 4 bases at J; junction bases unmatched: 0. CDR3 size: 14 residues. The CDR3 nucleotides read TGTGCCAGCTCACCAGACAGGGGGAATCAGCCCCAGCATTTT. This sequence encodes CASSPDRGNQPQHF.